The entry below describes one T cell receptor (beta chain). The antigen is unknown. This entry comes from a study of CD8+CD57+ T cells in acquired aplastic anemia. Study context: The study obtained an average of roughly 3 ug of DNA from sorted CD4+ and CD8+ cells.

Notes on the study in general: Around 30 was the count of CD8+ CDR3 sequences that patients shared with controls.

V was cut by 6 bases and J by 5 bases, with 11 bases left in between. CDR3 length: 13 amino acids. Germline V lookup: CDR1 LNHNV, CDR2 YYDKDF (reference sequence). Genomic DNA templated the TCR beta VDJ and CDR3 profiling. TCRdb reprocessed the reads via MiXCR and lists one record per CDR3 protein. The repertoire consists of 150,000 to 200,000 distinct CDR3 sequences, with about 60% occurring once and the leading ten covering about 41%. The clonotype comes from a human donor in good health. The sequenced material came from sorted CD4+, CD8+, or CD8+CD57+ T cells (not recorded which) from PBMCs. V and J are TRBV15 and TRBJ1-5; D not resolved. The chain's CDR3 is CATRGEGYQPQHF. CDR3 DNA sequence: TGTGCCACCAGGGGAGAAGGTTATCAGCCCCAGCATTTT.